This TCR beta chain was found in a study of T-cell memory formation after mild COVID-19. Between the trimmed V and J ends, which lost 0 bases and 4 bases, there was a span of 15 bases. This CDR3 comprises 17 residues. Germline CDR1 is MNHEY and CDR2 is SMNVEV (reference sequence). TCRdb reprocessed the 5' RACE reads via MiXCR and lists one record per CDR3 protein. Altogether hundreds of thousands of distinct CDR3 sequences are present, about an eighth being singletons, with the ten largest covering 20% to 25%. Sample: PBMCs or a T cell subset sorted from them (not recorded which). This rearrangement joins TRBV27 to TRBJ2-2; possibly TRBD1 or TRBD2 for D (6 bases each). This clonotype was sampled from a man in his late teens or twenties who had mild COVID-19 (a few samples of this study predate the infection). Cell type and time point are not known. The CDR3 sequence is CASSLSGGLEGTGELFF. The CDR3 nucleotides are TGTGCCAGCAGTTTATCAGGGGGGCTAGAGGGCACCGGGGAGCTGTTTTTT.